Listed below are T cell receptor beta chains from one sample, sequenced in a study of T-cell reconstitution after alpha-beta-depleted transplantation in children. One entry per CDR3 protein results from TCRdb running MiXCR on the PCR reads. Of about 290,000 distinct CDR3 sequences listed, roughly a tenth are singletons. This specimen was PBMCs, taken before TCRalphabeta/CD19-depleted stem cell transplant. The receptors shown here come from a boy under two years old with acute myeloid leukemia, due to receive a stem cell transplant. Both conserved end residues are part of each CDR3. Not every row has a clone size; where given, it reads once, few, many or a size class.

abundance | j_gene | v_gene | CDR3aa
many | TRBJ1-6 | TRBV5-6 | CASSLVARGNSPLHF
many | TRBJ1-5 | TRBV27 | CASSQTRMGQPQHF
many | TRBJ1-5 | TRBV19 | CASSIGTGNQPQHF
many | TRBJ1-2 | TRBV7-8 | CASSFLGANYGYTF
many | TRBJ2-3 | TRBV12-3/TRBV12-4 | CASSLAGGLADTQYF
many | TRBJ2-1 | TRBV7-3 | CASSPRGSGLAGQGNEQFF
many | TRBJ1-2 | TRBV5-5 | CASSTDNTEVYTF
many | TRBJ2-1 | TRBV7-9 | CASSPLGGIYNEQFF
many | TRBJ2-1 | TRBV3-1 | CASSHPAGGPRNEQFF
many | TRBJ2-1 | TRBV12-3/TRBV12-4 | CASSLSGRADEQFF
. | TRBJ2-4 | TRBV29-1 | CSVVVHRPNIQYF
many | TRBJ2-1 | TRBV5-1 | CASSGRVPSGLSTGGYNEQFF
many | TRBJ2-7 | TRBV7-2 | CASSFERDSYEQYF
many | TRBJ2-1 | TRBV7-9 | CASSDGRAPNEQFF
few | TRBJ2-6 | TRBV12-3/TRBV12-4 | CASSLNPWVGPHFSGANVLTF
many | TRBJ2-7 | TRBV5-1 | CASSFRTSGSYEQYF
many | TRBJ1-3 | TRBV12-3/TRBV12-4 | CASSWSIYSGNTIYF
many | TRBJ2-3 | TRBV20-1 | CSARDLPAKTDTQYF
many | TRBJ2-6 | TRBV7-8 | CASSQEREARSGANVLTF
many | TRBJ2-2 | TRBV27 | CASSFSTGGGYTGELFF
many | TRBJ2-7 | TRBV5-1 | CASSLTTLRGGSYEQYF